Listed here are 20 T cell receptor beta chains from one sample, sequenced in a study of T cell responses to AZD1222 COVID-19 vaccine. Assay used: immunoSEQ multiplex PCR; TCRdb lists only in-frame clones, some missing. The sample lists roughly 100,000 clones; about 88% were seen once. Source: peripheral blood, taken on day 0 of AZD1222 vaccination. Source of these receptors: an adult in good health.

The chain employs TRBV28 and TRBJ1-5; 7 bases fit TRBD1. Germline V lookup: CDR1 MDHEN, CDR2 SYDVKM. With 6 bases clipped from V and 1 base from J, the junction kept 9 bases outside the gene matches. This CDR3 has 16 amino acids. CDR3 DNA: TGTGCCAGCAGCCTCAACAGGGGTAGGAGCAATCAGCCCCAGCATTTT. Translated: CASSLNRGRSNQPQHF.

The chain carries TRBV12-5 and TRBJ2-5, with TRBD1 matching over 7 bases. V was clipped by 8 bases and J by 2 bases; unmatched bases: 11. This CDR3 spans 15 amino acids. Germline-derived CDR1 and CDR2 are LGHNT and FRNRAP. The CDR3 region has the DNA TGTGCTAGTTCCCGCTCTACAGGGGCACAAGAGACCCAGTACTTC. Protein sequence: CASSRSTGAQETQYF.

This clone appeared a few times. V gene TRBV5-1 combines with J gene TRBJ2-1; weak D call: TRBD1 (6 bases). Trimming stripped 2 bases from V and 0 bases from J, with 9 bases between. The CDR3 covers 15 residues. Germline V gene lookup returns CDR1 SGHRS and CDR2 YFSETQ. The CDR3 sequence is CASSLGQISYNEQFF. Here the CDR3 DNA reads TGCGCCAGCAGCTTAGGACAGATCTCCTACAATGAGCAGTTCTTC.

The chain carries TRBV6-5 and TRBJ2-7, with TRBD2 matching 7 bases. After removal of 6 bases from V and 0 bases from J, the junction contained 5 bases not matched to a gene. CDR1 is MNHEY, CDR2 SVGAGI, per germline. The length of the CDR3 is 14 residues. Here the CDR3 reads CASSDGGSSYEQYF. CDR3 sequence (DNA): TGTGCCAGCAGCGACGGGGGGAGCTCCTACGAGCAGTACTTC.

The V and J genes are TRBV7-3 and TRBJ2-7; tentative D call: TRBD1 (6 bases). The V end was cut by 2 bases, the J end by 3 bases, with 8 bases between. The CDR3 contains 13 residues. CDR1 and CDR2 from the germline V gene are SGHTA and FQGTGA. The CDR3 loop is CASSLGDNYEQYF. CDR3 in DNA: TGTGCCAGCAGCTTAGGGGACAACTACGAGCAGTACTTC.

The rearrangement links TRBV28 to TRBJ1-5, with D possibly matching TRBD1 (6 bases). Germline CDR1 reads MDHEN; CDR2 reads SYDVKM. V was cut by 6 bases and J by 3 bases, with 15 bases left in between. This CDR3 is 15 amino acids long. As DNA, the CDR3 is TGTGCCAGCAGACTACAGGGAGCTAACAATCAGCCCCAGCATTTT. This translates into CASRLQGANNQPQHF.

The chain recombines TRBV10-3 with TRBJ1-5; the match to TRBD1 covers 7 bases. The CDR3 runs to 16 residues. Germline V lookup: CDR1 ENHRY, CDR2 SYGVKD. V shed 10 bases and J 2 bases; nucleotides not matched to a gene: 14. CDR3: CATGTATSGGNQPQHF. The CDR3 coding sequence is TGTGCCACCGGGACAGCCACATCGGGGGGCAATCAGCCCCAGCATTTT.

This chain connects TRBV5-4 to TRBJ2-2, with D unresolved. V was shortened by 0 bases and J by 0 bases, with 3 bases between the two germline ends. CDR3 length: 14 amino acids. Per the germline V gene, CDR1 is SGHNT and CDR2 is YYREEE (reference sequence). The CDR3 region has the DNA TGTGCCAGCAGCTTGGATGCGAACACCGGGGAGCTGTTTTTT. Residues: CASSLDANTGELFF.

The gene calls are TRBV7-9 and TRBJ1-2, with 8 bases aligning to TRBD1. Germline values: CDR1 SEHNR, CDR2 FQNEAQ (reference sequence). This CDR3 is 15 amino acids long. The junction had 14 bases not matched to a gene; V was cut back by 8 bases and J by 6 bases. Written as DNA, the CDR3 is TGTGCCAGCGACCGGAGCTGGACAGGGAATGATGGCTACACCTTC. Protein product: CASDRSWTGNDGYTF.

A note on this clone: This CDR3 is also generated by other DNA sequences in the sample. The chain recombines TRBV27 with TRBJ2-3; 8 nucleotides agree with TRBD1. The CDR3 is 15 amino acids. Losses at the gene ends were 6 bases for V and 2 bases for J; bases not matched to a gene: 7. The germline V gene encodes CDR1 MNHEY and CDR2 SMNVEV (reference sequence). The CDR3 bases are TGTGCCAGCAGCTTCCGGACAGGGAACACAGATACGCAGTATTTT. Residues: CASSFRTGNTDTQYF.

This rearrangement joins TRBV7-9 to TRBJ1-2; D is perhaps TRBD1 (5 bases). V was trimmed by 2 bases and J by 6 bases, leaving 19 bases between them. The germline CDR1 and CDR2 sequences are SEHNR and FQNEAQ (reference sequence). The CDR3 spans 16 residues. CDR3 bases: TGTGCCAGCAGCTTACCATTTCAACGTCTCAGGGATGGCTACACCTTC. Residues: CASSLPFQRLRDGYTF.

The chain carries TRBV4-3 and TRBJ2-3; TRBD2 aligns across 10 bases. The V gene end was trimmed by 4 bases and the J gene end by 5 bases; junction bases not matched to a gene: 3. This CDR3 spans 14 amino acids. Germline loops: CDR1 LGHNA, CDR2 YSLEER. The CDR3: CASSLSGGKDTQYF. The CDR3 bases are TGCGCCAGCAGCCTTAGCGGGGGGAAAGATACGCAGTATTTT.

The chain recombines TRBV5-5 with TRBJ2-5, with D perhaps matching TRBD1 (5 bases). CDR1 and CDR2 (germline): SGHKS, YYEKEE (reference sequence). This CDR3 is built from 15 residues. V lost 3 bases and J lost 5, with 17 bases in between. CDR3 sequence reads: CASSSQGNPGETQYF. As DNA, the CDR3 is TGTGCCAGCAGCTCTCAGGGTAACCCAGGGGAGACCCAGTACTTC.

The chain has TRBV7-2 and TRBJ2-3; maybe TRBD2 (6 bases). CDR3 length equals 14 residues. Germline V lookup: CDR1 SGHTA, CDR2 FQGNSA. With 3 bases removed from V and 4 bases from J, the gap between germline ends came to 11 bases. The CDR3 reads CASSFVSGSDTQYF. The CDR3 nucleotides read TGTGCCAGCAGCTTCGTCAGCGGGTCAGATACGCAGTATTTT.

The chain's CDR3 is CASSIGQRITYNEQFF. The CDR3 DNA is TGTGCCAGTAGTATAGGACAGCGAATAACCTACAATGAGCAGTTCTTC. The rearrangement uses TRBV19 and TRBJ2-1; D possibly corresponds to TRBD1 (5 bases). The ends were cut back, 1 base at V and 2 bases at J, with 12 bases in the middle. Germline V gene data show CDR1 as LNHDA and CDR2 as SQIVND (reference sequence). CDR3 length: 16 amino acids.

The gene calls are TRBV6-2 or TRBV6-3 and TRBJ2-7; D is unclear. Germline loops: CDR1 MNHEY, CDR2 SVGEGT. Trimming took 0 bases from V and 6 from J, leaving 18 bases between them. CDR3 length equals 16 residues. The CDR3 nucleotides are TGTGCCAGCAGTTACTCGATTACCCGTTTATCAGGCGAGCAGTACTTC. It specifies CASSYSITRLSGEQYF.

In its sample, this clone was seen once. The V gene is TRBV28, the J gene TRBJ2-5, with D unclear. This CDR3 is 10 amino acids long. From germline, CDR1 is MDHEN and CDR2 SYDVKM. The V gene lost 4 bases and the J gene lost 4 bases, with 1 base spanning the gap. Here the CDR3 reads CASSSETQYF. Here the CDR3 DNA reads TGTGCCAGCAGTTCAGAGACCCAGTACTTC.

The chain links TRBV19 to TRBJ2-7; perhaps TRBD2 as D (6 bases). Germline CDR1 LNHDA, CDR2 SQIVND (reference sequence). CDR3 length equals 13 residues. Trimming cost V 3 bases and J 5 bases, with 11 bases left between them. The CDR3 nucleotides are TGTGCCAGTAGTATGCGGGGTCCGAACGAGCAGTACTTC. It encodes CASSMRGPNEQYF.

The CDR3 loop is CASRGPGQDTYEQYF. The CDR3 DNA reads TGTGCCAGCAGGGGGCCGGGACAGGACACCTACGAGCAGTACTTC. The chain combines TRBV7-9 with TRBJ2-7; 8 nucleotides match TRBD1. The V and J ends lost 6 bases and 2 bases, in that order; junction bases with no gene match: 9. The CDR3 length is 15 residues. CDR1 and CDR2 from the germline V gene are SEHNR and FQNEAQ (reference sequence).

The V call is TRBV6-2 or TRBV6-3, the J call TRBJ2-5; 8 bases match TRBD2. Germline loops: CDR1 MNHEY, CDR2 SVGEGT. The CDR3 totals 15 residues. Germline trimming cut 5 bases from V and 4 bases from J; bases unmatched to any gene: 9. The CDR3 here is CASSLPGGAAETQYF. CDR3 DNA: TGTGCCAGCAGTCTCCCCGGGGGGGCAGCAGAGACCCAGTACTTC.